The text below deals with one TCR beta chain. Its specificity is not known. This was the immunoSEQ v3 assay. Assay: immunoSEQ multiplex PCR; the TCRdb copy retains only in-frame clones and omits some. The data contain some 57,000 clones, roughly 84% of them singletons. Trimming took 4 bases from V and 5 from J; bases not matched to a gene: 8. The germline V gene has CDR1 SGDLS and CDR2 YYNGEE. The CDR3 consists of 15 residues. The data were obtained in a study of TIL therapy for anti-PD-1-resistant metastatic lung cancer. Study in general: Most patients had lung adenocarcinoma; four tumors were EGFR-mutant, two ALK-rearranged; half smoked currently or formerly.

Broader study findings: The cohort had more treatment-naive, never-smoker and oncogene-addicted patients than typical.

The sample's time point: pre-treatment sample, taken before nivolumab and TIL therapy. Here the sequenced sample was blood, taken at baseline. This chain joins TRBV9 and TRBJ2-2, with 7 bases lining up with TRBD1. This sequence was found in a person between 25 and 79 years old with non-small cell lung cancer. The CDR3 region has the DNA TGTGCCAGCAGCCTAACAGGGGAAAATACCGGGGAGCTGTTTTTT. Its translation: CASSLTGENTGELFF. Full variable domain (remainder filled in from reference TRBV9 and TRBJ2-2): DSGVTQTPKHLITATGQRVTLRCSPRSGDLSVYWYQQSLDQGLQFLIQYYNGEERAKGNILERFSAQQFPDLHSELNLSSLELGDSALYFCASSLTGENTGELFFGEGSRLTVL.